This TCR beta chain was sequenced in a study of CD8 T cells in Susac syndrome (dated by TCRdb to about 2019). For the study in its entirety: Repertoire sequencing was used to test whether CD8+ T cell activation and differentiation in Susac syndrome was antigen driven.

RNA was extracted using the RNeasy kit, and about 0.45 to 1 microgram was reverse transcribed with random hexamers. The immunoSEQ multiplex PCR assay, covering 54 Vbeta and 13 Jbeta segments, was used to amplify TCR beta CDR3 regions. PCR amplification bias was corrected using a synthetic template baseline for primer optimization and computational correction. In the paper's pipeline: Only productive sequences were kept, with reads annotated to V, D and J genes according to IMGT and analyzed in immunoSEQ Analyzer. To calculate clonality, Shannon entropy was normalized by log2 of the number of productive unique sequences and then subtracted from one. Public and private clones were assessed among the 100 most prevalent clones of each patient and control. Susac-specific clones were defined as absent from healthy and MS cohorts, over a thousand published viral clones and other ImmuneACCESS disease sequences. TCRdb took the public reads, trimmed them with fastp at Q25, ran MiXCR for clone calling and kept in-frame beta chains. Rows are unified per CDR3 protein, each entry keeping the most common DNA and genes. TCRdb, rather than the study authors, made the V and J calls. In this sample the table shows around 77,000 distinct CDR3 sequences, 96% of which occur a single time. Approximately 0.1% of the sample goes to the ten largest clones.

Peripheral blood CD8+ and CD4+ T cells from healthy donors, Susac syndrome patients and multiple sclerosis patients were profiled using high-throughput TCR beta sequencing. Multiple sclerosis controls were treatment-naive patients with stable or active relapsing-remitting disease fulfilling revised McDonald criteria. Bulk CD8+ and CD4+ T cells were purified by magnetic negative isolation, whereas CD8+ TEMRA cells were enriched by FACS. Blood was drawn into EDTA tubes, processed within 24 hours, and PBMCs were isolated by density gradient centrifugation. PBMCs intended for TCR sequencing were frozen in liquid nitrogen and were later thawed in a 37 degrees C water bath. Purity of sorted or isolated CD4+, CD8+ and CD8+ TEMRA cells was at least 90%. Turning to this clonotype: This clone's antigen is unknown. Base-call qualities are not available, and no considerably larger clone is one nucleotide away.

Here is what the overall study found, with its caveats: The number of individuals in the TCR sequencing and HLA analysis was recognized as being relatively small.

The junction shows trimming of 8 bases on V and 7 bases on J, plus 23 bases between the germline ends. From the cysteine up to the phenylalanine, the CDR3 has a length of 15 residues. Just CDR3 DNA is preserved here, 45 bases in frame from base 1. The CDR1 and CDR2 encoded by the germline V gene are SNHLY and FYNNEI. The sequence joins TRBV2 to TRBJ1-2; the D gene is possibly TRBD1, with 6 bases matching. This TCR was recovered from a human donor with multiple sclerosis. Material: CD4+ T cells from PBMCs. The nucleotide sequence is TGTGCCAGCCGGCGGCGGGGGCAGTTTGGGGGTGGCTACACCTTC. Its amino acids are CASRRRGQFGGGYTF. Supplemented by the reference TRBV2 and TRBJ1-2 proteins around the CDR3, the complete variable domain is EPEVTQTPSHQVTQMGQEVILRCVPISNHLYFYWYRQILGQKVEFLVSFYNNEISEKSEIFDDQFSVERPDGSNFTLKIRSTKLEDSAMYFCASRRRGQFGGGYTFGSGTRLTVV.